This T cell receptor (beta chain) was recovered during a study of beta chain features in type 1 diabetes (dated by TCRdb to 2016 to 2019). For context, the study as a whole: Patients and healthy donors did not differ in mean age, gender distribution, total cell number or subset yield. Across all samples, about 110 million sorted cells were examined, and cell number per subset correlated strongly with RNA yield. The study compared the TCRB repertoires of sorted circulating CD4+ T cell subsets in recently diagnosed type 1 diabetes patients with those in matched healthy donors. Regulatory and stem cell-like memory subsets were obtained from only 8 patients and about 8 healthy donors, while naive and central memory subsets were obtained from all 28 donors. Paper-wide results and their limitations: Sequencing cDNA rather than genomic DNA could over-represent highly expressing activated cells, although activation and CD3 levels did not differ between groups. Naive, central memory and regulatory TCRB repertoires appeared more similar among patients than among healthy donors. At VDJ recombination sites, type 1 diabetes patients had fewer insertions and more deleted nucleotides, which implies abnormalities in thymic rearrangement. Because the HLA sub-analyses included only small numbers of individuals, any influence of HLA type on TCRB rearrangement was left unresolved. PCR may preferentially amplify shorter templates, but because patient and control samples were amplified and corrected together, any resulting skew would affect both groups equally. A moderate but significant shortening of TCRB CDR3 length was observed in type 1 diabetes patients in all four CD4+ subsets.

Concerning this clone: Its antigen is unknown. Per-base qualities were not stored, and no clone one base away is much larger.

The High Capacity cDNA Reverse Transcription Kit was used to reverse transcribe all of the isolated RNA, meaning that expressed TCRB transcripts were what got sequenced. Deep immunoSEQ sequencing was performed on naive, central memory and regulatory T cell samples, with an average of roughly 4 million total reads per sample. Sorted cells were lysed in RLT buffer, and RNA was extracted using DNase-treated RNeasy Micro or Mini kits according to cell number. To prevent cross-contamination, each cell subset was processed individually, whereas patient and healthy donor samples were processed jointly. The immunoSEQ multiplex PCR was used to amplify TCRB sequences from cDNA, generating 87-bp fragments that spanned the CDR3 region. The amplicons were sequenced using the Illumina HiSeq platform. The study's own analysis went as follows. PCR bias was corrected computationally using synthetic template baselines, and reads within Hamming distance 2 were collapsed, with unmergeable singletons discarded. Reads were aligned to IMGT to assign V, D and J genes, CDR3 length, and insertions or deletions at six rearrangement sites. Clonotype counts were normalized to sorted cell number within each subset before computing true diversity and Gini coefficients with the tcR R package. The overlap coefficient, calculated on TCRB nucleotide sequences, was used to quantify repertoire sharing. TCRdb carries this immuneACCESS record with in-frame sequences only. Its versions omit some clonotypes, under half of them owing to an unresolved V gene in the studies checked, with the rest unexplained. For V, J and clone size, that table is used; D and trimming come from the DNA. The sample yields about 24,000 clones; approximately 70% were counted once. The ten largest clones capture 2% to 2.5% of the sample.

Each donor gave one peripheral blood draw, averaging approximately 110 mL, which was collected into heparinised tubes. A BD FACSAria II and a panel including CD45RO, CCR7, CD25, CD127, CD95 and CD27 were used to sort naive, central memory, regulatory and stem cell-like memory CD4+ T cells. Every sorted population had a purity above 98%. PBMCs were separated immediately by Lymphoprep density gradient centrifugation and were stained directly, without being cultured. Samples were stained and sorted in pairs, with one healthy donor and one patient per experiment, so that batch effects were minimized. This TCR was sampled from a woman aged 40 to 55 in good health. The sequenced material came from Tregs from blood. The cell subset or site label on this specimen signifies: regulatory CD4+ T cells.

The nucleotides are TGTGCCAGCAGTCCCCCGACAGGGGGCCTGAACACCGGGGAGCTGTTTTTT. Its product reads: CASSPPTGGLNTGELFF. The V gene is TRBV27 and the J gene is TRBJ2-2, and TRBD1 aligns with 10 junction nucleotides. The germline V gene (reference sequence) specifies MNHEY as CDR1 and SMNVEV as CDR2. For this chain, trimming is 5 bases at the V end and 1 base at the J end, and the number of junction bases without a gene match is 7. The CDR3, from cysteine to phenylalanine, totals 17 residues. The DNA shown is the 51-base CDR3, in frame from base 1.